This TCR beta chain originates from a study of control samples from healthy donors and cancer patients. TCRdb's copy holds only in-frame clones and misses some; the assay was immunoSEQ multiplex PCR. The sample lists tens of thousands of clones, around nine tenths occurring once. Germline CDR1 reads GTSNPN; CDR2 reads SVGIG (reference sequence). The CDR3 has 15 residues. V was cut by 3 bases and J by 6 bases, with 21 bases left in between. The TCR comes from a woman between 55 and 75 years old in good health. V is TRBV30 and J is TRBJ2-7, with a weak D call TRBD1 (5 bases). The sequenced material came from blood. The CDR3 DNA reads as TGTGCCTGGAGCCCCCCTACAGGCCCCCGCAGCGAGCAGTACTTC. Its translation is CAWSPPTGPRSEQYF.